A selection of T cell receptor beta chains follows, all from one sample in a study of T cell responses to AZD1222 COVID-19 vaccine. Data came from immunoSEQ multiplex PCR; TCRdb stores just in-frame clones and leaves some out. The data hold about 140,000 clones, with approximately 92% observed a single time. The starting material was peripheral blood, obtained on day 0 of AZD1222 vaccination. Every receptor here comes from an adult in good health. The CDR3 runs from the conserved cysteine through the conserved F or W. A D gene is named only where the DNA matches it firmly. Clone size is stated in some rows and not others, as once, few, many or a class when expanded.

.	.	TRBV9	TRBJ1-2	CASSPTLHSGTQDGYTF	TGTGCCAGCAGCCCAACCCTTCATTCCGGGACACAAGATGGCTACACCTTC
TRBD2	.	TRBV27	TRBJ2-5	CASSRLAGGVGQETQYF	TGTGCCAGCAGTCGGCTAGCGGGAGGGGTTGGCCAAGAGACCCAGTACTTC
TRBD1	.	TRBV6-1	TRBJ1-2	CASSGDRGRSGDYGYTF	TGTGCCAGCAGTGGGGACAGGGGGCGCAGCGGGGACTATGGCTACACCTTC
.	.	TRBV5-6	TRBJ2-2	CASSLGPGLPVGTGELFF	TGTGCCAGCAGCCTGGGGCCGGGACTTCCCGTGGGGACCGGGGAGCTGTTTTTT
TRBD1	many	TRBV7-9	TRBJ1-4	CASSSNRGGAEKLFF	TGTGCCAGCAGTAGTAACAGGGGCGGAGCTGAAAAACTGTTTTTT
TRBD2	.	TRBV2	TRBJ2-3	CASSGLAVGWGTDTQYF	TGTGCCAGTTCGGGACTAGCGGTCGGGTGGGGAACAGATACGCAGTATTTT
TRBD1	.	TRBV18	TRBJ2-7	CASSPRTGVSSYEQYF	TGTGCCAGCTCACCACGGACAGGGGTAAGCTCCTACGAGCAGTACTTC
.	.	TRBV2	TRBJ1-5	CASRETPNQPQHF	TGTGCCAGCAGGGAGACACCTAATCAGCCCCAGCATTTT
TRBD1	.	TRBV27	TRBJ2-2	CASSRGTGGGELFF	TGTGCCAGCAGTCGGGGGACAGGAGGCGGGGAGCTGTTTTTT
TRBD1	once	TRBV12-3/TRBV12-4	TRBJ1-1	CASSPGQGFRAFF	TGTGCCAGCAGCCCGGGACAGGGGTTTAGAGCTTTCTTT
.	.	TRBV5-8	TRBJ1-5	CASSTLRNHPQHF	TGTGCCAGCAGCACACTCAGGAATCACCCCCAGCATTTT
TRBD2	.	TRBV7-2	TRBJ2-3	CASSLRLAPDTQYF	TGTGCCAGCAGCTTGCGACTAGCGCCAGATACGCAGTATTTT
.	.	TRBV9	TRBJ2-4	CASSSPDGIAKNIQYF	TGTGCCAGCAGCTCCCCCGACGGAATAGCCAAAAACATTCAGTACTTC
.	.	TRBV3-1/TRBV3-2	TRBJ1-2	CASSQRQYGYTF	TGTGCCAGCAGCCAGCGACAGTATGGCTACACCTTC